The 2 T cell receptor beta chains below were found in one sample sequenced in a study of T-cell memory formation after mild COVID-19. Each CDR3 protein is one row after TCRdb ran MiXCR on the 5' RACE reads. The data show about 610,000 distinct CDR3 sequences, with roughly 17% seen just once and about 7.4% held by the top ten. The sequenced material came from PBMCs or a T cell subset sorted from them (not recorded which). These receptors were collected from an adult woman who had mild COVID-19 (a few samples of this study predate the infection). Cell type and time point are not known.

The rearrangement joins TRBV25-1 to TRBJ1-1; TRBD1 agrees at 12 bases. Germline assignment: CDR1 MGHDK and CDR2 SYGVNS. V was pared by 5 bases and J by 4 bases, with 5 bases of the junction left unmatched. The CDR3 runs 15 residues. In DNA, the CDR3 is TGTGCCAGCAGTCCCGGGACAGGGGGCACCACTGAAGCTTTCTTT. Amino acids: CASSPGTGGTTEAFF.

This clonotype has more than one count but fewer than ten. The genes are TRBV4-1 and TRBJ1-5; D gene ambiguous. The CDR3 consists of 19 residues. V lost 0 bases, J lost 2 bases, and 20 bases lay in between. The germline V gene encodes CDR1 MGHRA and CDR2 YSYEKL. The CDR3 sequence is CASSQDPFLARERNQPQHF. DNA for the CDR3: TGCGCCAGCAGCCAAGATCCCTTTCTGGCACGAGAACGCAATCAGCCCCAGCATTTT.